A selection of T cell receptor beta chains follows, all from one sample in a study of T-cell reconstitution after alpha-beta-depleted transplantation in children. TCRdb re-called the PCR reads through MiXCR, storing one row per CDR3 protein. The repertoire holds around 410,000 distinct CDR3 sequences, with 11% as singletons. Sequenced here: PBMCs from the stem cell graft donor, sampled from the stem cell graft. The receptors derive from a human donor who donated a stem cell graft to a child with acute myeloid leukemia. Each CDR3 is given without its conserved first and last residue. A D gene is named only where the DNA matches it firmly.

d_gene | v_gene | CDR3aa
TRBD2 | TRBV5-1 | ASSLNSRGSDYEQY
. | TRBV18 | ASSPQGPHETQY
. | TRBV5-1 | ASSLALGSAYNEQF
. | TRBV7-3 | ASSLGSPLFPGELF
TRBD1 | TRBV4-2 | ASSRDRGGYNEQF
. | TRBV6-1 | ASRSYGSTDTQY
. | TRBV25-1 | ASSSPAGTYNEQF
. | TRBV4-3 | ASSQDLGVRDEQF
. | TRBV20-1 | SAKGTSNQPQH
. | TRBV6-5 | ATRQSSNTEAF
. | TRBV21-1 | ASSKVVARENTEAF
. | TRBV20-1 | SARDGYNEQF
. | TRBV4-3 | ASSPGPNAVELF
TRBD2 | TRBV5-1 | ASRLAGAPQGEQF
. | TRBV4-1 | ASSQDPAGSKNTGELF
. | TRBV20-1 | SARDYRGGTEAF
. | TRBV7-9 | ASSLEDDGYT
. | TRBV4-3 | ASSQDQGGTGELF
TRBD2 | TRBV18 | ASSPGGARYNEQF
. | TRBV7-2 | ASSLGQANNEQF
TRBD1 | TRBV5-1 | ASAPGQGIYEQY
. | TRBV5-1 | ASTFLTGEETQY
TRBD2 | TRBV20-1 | SAGGDLNEQF
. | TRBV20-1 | SAEQGVEQY